This T cell receptor beta chain appears in the sequencing data of a study of T-cell memory formation after mild COVID-19. Employing constant-segment primers, 5'RACE generated TCR alpha and TCR beta cDNA libraries bearing sample barcodes and UMIs. TCRdb called the 5' RACE reads again in MiXCR, with one record for every CDR3 protein. The sample yields more than 250,000 distinct CDR3 sequences, about 17% seen once. Trimming removed 10 bases from V and 1 base from J, with 16 bases in between. The CDR3 extends over 14 amino acids. The germline CDR1 and CDR2 sequences are ENHRY and SYGVKD. This clonotype appeared a few times.

This receptor was identified in a man between 18 and 35 years old who had mild COVID-19 (a few samples of this study predate the infection). Cell type and time point are not known. Sequenced sample: PBMCs or a T cell subset sorted from them (not recorded which). This chain connects TRBV10-3 to TRBJ2-5, with D perhaps TRBD1 (6 bases). CDR3 protein: CATRTAASQETQYF. CDR3 DNA: TGTGCCACACGGACAGCCGCAAGCCAAGAGACCCAGTACTTC.